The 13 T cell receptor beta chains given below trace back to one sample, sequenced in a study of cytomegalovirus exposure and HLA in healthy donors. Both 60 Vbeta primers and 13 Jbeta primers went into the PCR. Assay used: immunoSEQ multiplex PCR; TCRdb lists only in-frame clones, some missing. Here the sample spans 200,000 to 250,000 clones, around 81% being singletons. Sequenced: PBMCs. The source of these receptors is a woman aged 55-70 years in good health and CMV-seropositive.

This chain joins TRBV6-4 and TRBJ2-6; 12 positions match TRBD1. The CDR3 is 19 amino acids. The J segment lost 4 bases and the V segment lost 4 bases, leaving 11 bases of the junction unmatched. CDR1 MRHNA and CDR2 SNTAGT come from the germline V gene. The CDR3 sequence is CASSVTGTGGMVGANVLTF. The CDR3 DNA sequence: TGTGCCAGCAGTGTTACCGGGACAGGGGGCATGGTAGGGGCCAACGTCCTGACTTTC.

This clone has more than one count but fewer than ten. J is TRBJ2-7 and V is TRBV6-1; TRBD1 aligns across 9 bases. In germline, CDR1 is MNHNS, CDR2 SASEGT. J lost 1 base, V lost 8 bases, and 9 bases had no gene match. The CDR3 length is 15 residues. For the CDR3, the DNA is TGTGCCAGCGGACTAACAGGGGGCGATTCCTACGAGCAGTACTTC. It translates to CASGLTGGDSYEQYF.

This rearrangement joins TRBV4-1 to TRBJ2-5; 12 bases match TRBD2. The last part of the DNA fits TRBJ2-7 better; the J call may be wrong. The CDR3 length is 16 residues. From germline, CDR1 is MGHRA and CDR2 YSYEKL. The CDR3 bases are TGCGCCAGCAGCCATCCTAGCGGGAGGGCCCGCTACGAGCAGTACTTC. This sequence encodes CASSHPSGRARYEQYF.

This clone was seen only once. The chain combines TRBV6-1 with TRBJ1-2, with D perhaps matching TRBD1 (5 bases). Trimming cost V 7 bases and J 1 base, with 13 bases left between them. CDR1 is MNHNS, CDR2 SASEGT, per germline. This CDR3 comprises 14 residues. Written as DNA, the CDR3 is TGTGCCAGCAAGGGGTCCGTCCTTAACTATGGCTACACCTTC. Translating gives CASKGSVLNYGYTF.

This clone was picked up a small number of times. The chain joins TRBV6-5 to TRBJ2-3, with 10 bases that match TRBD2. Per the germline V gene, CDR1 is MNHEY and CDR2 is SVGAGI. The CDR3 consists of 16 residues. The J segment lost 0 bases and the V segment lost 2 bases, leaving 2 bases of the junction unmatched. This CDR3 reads CASSYGLADSTDTQYF. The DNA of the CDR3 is TGTGCCAGCAGTTACGGACTAGCGGATAGCACAGATACGCAGTATTTT.

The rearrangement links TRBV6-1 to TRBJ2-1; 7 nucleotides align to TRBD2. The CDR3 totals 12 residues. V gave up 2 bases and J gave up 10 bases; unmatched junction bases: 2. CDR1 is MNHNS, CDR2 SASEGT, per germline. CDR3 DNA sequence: TGTGCCAGCAGTGAAAAGCGGGACGAGCAGTTCTTC. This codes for CASSEKRDEQFF.

This CDR3 is CAASGTSGLPRELFF. The CDR3 bases are TGTGCTGCCTCGGGGACTAGCGGTCTACCGCGGGAGCTGTTTTTT. This chain links TRBV28 with TRBJ2-2, with TRBD2 identical over 11 bases. The V gene's germline CDR1 is MDHEN and CDR2 SYDVKM. The CDR3 totals 15 residues.

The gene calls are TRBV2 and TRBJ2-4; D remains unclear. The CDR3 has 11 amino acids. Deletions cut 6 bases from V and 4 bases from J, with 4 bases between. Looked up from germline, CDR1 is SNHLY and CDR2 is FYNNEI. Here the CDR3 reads CASRLKNIQYF. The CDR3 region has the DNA TGTGCCAGCAGACTGAAAAACATTCAGTACTTC.

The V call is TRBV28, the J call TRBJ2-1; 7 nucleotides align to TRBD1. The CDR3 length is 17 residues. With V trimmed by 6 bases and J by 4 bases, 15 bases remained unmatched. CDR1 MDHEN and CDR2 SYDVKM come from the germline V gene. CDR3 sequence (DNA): TGTGCCAGCAGACGGACAGGTTCCATATCCCCGTACAATGAGCAGTTCTTC. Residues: CASRRTGSISPYNEQFF. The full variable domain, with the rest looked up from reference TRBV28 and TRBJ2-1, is DVKVTQSSRYLVKRTGEKVFLECVQDMDHENMFWYRQDPGLGLRLIYFSYDVKMKEKGDIPEGYSVSREKKERFSLILESASTNQTSMYLCASRRTGSISPYNEQFFGPGTRLTVL.

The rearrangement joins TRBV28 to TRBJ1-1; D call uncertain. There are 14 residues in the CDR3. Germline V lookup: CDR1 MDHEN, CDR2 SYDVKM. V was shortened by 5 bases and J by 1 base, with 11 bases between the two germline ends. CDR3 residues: CASSGGRQNTEAFF. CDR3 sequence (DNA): TGTGCCAGCAGTGGAGGACGGCAGAACACTGAAGCTTTCTTT.

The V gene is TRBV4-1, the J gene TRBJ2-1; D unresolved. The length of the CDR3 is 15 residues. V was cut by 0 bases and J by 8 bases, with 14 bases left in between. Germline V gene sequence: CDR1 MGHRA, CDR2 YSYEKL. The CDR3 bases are TGCGCCAGCAGCCAAGAGTCACTACCCCCGCATGAGCAGTTCTTC. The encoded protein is CASSQESLPPHEQFF.

The chain's CDR3 is CAISPGYGYTF. DNA for the CDR3: TGTGCCATCAGTCCAGGTTATGGCTACACCTTC. The chain recombines TRBV10-3 with TRBJ1-2; D ambiguous. Trimming took 5 bases from V and 5 from J, leaving 6 bases between them. The length of the CDR3 is 11 residues. Germline lookup yields CDR1 ENHRY and CDR2 SYGVKD.

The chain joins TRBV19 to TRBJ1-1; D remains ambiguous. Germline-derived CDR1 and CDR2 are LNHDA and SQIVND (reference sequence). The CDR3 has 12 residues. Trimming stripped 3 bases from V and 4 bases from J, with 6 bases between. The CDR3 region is CASSIAGTEAFF. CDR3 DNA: TGTGCCAGTAGTATTGCAGGCACTGAAGCTTTCTTT. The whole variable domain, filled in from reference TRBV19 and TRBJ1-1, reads DGGITQSPKYLFRKEGQNVTLSCEQNLNHDAMYWYRQDPGQGLRLIYYSQIVNDFQKGDIAEGYSVSREKKESFPLTVTSAQKNPTAFYLCASSIAGTEAFFGQGTRLTVV.